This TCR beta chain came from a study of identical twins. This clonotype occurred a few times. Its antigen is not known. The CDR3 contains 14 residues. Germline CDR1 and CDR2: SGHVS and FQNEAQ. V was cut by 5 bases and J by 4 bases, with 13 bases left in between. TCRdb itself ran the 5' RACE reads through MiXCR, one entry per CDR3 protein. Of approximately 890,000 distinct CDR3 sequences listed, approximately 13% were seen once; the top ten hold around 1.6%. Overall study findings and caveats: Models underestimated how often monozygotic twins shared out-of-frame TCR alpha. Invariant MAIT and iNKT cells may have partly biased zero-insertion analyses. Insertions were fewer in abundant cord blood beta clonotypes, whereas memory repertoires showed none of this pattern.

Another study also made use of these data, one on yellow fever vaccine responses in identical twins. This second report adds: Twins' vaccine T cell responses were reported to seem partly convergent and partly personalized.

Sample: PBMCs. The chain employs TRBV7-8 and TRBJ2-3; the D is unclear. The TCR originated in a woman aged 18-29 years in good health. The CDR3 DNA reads TGTGCCAGCAGCCCCCTCAGTGGCGCAGATACGCAGTATTTT. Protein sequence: CASSPLSGADTQYF.